This passage covers 19 T cell receptor beta chains from one sample sequenced in a study of blood T cells in healthy people across ages. It was with a sample-barcoded 5' primer and a J-beta primer mix that a second PCR of roughly 7 to 11 cycles was run. A single record per CDR3 protein comes from TCRdb applying MiXCR to the 5' RACE reads. Among more than 1,400,000 distinct CDR3 sequences listed, about 40% were seen once. The sample consisted of blood. These receptors were collected from a woman between 18 and 30 years old in good health.

The rearrangement links TRBV7-3 to TRBJ1-2, with D maybe TRBD1 (5 bases). The CDR3 spans 11 residues. Germline CDR1 and CDR2: SGHTA and FQGTGA. Trimming cost V 4 bases and J 10 bases, with 10 bases left between them. CDR3 nucleotide sequence: TGTGCCAGCAGCTCGGGACTAGACTACACCTTC. Its translation is CASSSGLDYTF.

This chain links TRBV12-3 or TRBV12-4 with TRBJ2-3, with TRBD2 identical over 10 bases. Trimming at V came to 5 bases and at J to 5 bases, leaving 10 bases not matched to a gene. CDR3 size: 16 residues. CDR3 residues: CASSPSLRLAGDTQYF. CDR3 in DNA: TGTGCCAGCAGTCCTTCCCTTAGACTAGCGGGAGATACGCAGTATTTT.

Comments on this clonotype: A junction end diverges from the germline sequence, so it may reflect a read error. The chain employs TRBV6-5 and TRBJ1-6; no firm D call. This CDR3 region has 13 residues. CDR1 and CDR2 from the germline V gene are MNHEY and SVGAGI. This CDR3 reads CVSTLGQYSPLHF. DNA of the CDR3: TGTGTCAGCACCCTGGGCCAGTATTCACCCCTCCACTTT.

This clonotype was observed at least ten times. The chain recombines TRBV11-2 with TRBJ1-1; D is uncertain. Germline CDR1 is SGHAT and CDR2 is FQNNGV. CDR3 length: 15 residues. Between the trimmed V and J ends, which lost 8 bases and 0 bases, there was a span of 16 bases. The CDR3 DNA reads TGTGCCAGCGGATTTTCGACGGGGATGAACACTGAAGCTTTCTTT. Its protein product is CASGFSTGMNTEAFF.

This clonotype was detected a few times. This chain uses TRBV4-2 with TRBJ2-5; D may match TRBD1 or TRBD2 (5 bases each). This CDR3 contains 14 residues. Between the trimmed V and J ends, which lost 3 bases and 3 bases, there was a span of 11 bases. Germline CDR1 LGHNA, CDR2 YNFKEQ. The CDR3 nucleotides read TGTGCCAGCAGCCAGTCCGGGACGAAAGAGACCCAGTACTTC. Its translation: CASSQSGTKETQYF.

This clonotype showed up just a few times. The rearrangement links TRBV7-6 to TRBJ2-7; perhaps TRBD2 as D (6 bases). V was cut by 1 base and J by 8 bases, with 24 bases left in between. CDR1 is SGHVS and CDR2 is FNYEAQ in the germline V gene. The CDR3 totals 17 residues. The CDR3 region is CASSLGGAATTPTKQYF. CDR3 sequence (DNA): TGTGCCAGCAGCTTAGGCGGGGCAGCTACTACCCCTACGAAGCAGTACTTC. The whole variable domain, remainder taken from reference TRBV7-6 and TRBJ2-7, is GAGVSQSPRYKVTKRGQDVALRCDPISGHVSLYWYRQALGQGPEFLTYFNYEAQQDKSGLPNDRFSAERPEGSISTLTIQRTEQRDSAMYRCASSLGGAATTPTKQYFGPGTRLTVT.

This clonotype was seen a handful of times. This chain links TRBV2 with TRBJ2-7, with TRBD1 as a possible D gene (6 bases). The germline V gene has CDR1 SNHLY and CDR2 FYNNEI. The CDR3 extends over 13 amino acids. The V end lost 4 bases, the J end lost 2 bases, and 9 bases lay between the germline ends. CDR3 sequence reads: CASSGQDPYEQYF. CDR3 in DNA: TGTGCCAGCAGTGGACAGGATCCCTACGAGCAGTACTTC.

This sequence joins TRBV18 and TRBJ1-2; D perhaps matches TRBD1 (6 bases). V was pared by 6 bases and J by 8 bases, with 19 bases between. Per germline, CDR1 KGHSH and CDR2 LQKENI. This CDR3 has 14 residues. Here the CDR3 reads CASSPNLGAEGYTF. Written as DNA, the CDR3 is TGTGCCAGCTCCCCGAATCTGGGGGCGGAGGGCTACACCTTC.

The chain employs TRBV2 and TRBJ2-2, with TRBD2 matching over 11 bases. The CDR3 spans 17 residues. J was trimmed by 3 bases and V by 5 bases; bases with no gene match: 8. CDR1 is SNHLY, CDR2 FYNNEI, per germline. The CDR3 DNA sequence: TGTGCCAGCAGTCACCGTAGCGGGAGGGTTTACACCGGGGAGCTGTTTTTT. Its translation is CASSHRSGRVYTGELFF. Complete variable domain (other parts from reference TRBV2 and TRBJ2-2): EPEVTQTPSHQVTQMGQEVILRCVPISNHLYFYWYRQILGQKVEFLVSFYNNEISEKSEIFDDQFSVERPDGSNFTLKIRSTKLEDSAMYFCASSHRSGRVYTGELFFGEGSRLTVL.

This clonotype was picked up one time. The chain recombines TRBV11-2 with TRBJ1-2; tentative D call: TRBD1 (5 bases). CDR1 is SGHAT, CDR2 FQNNGV, per germline. V was pared by 5 bases and J by 5 bases, with 18 bases between. CDR3 size: 15 residues. The CDR3 here is CASSTTAGPGYGYTF. DNA for the CDR3: TGTGCCAGCAGCACCACGGCAGGGCCAGGGTATGGCTACACCTTC.

The chain couples TRBV7-9 to TRBJ2-1; TRBD2 matches at 10 bases. The ends lost 2 bases at V and 7 bases at J; junction bases unmatched: 14. This CDR3 region has 18 residues. Germline V gene sequence: CDR1 SEHNR, CDR2 FQNEAQ (reference sequence). In nucleotides, the CDR3 is TGTGCCAGCAGCTTACCAGATGGACTAGCGGACACGGGGAATGAGCAGTTCTTC. Amino acid sequence: CASSLPDGLADTGNEQFF.

This chain joins TRBV18 and TRBJ2-3, with D uncertain. V was cut by 6 bases and J by 1 base, with 11 bases left in between. The CDR3 spans 14 residues. Germline V gene data show CDR1 as KGHSH and CDR2 as LQKENI. This chain's CDR3 is CASSSRSGTDTQYF. The CDR3 DNA sequence: TGTGCCAGCTCCAGCCGCAGTGGCACAGATACGCAGTATTTT.

The V call is TRBV6-6, the J call TRBJ2-3; D call uncertain. The V gene's germline CDR1 is MNHNY and CDR2 SVGAGI (reference sequence). The germline V and J ends were trimmed by 0 bases and 0 bases, with 7 bases remaining between them. This CDR3 is 15 amino acids long. In DNA form, the CDR3 reads TGTGCCAGCAGTTACTCGAGGAAAAGCACAGATACGCAGTATTTT. Protein: CASSYSRKSTDTQYF.

This chain links TRBV9 with TRBJ2-4; 7 nucleotides match TRBD1. This CDR3 contains 15 residues. The germline V gene encodes CDR1 SGDLS and CDR2 YYNGEE. Trimming cost V 0 bases and J 13 bases; bases outside gene matches: 13. CDR3 loop: CASSVVEGALYEQYF. Written as DNA, the CDR3 is TGTGCCAGCAGCGTAGTCGAGGGGGCCCTCTATGAGCAGTACTTC.

This clonotype occurred once. CDR3 nucleotide sequence: TGTGTCACCACAAGCGGCCAGAACACTGAAGCTTTCTTT. Residues: CVTTSGQNTEAFF. This chain connects TRBV7-9 to TRBJ1-1; unclear D gene. Germline V CDR1 and CDR2: SEHNR, FQNEAQ (reference sequence). There are 13 residues in the CDR3.

This chain joins TRBV24-1 and TRBJ2-1; D might be TRBD2 (6 bases). The CDR3 spans 12 residues. V shed 5 bases and J shed 12 bases, with 13 bases lying between them. Germline V gene sequence: CDR1 KGHDR, CDR2 SFDVKD. The CDR3 coding sequence is TGTGCCACCAGTGGCCCGGTGGGGGGGCAGTTCTTC. Amino acids: CATSGPVGGQFF.

The chain employs TRBV6-6 and TRBJ2-5; unclear D gene. The closer fit of TRBJ2-7 to the DNA end suggests the J call may be wrong. Germline V gene data show CDR1 as MNHNY and CDR2 as SVGAGI (reference sequence). This CDR3 is 13 amino acids long. CDR3 DNA sequence: TGTGCCAGCAGTTACTCGCGGACGGACGAGCAGTACTTC. It is translated as CASSYSRTDEQYF.

This clonotype was seen a few times. The V gene is TRBV9, the J gene TRBJ2-1, with 14 bases that match TRBD2. The CDR3 covers 18 residues. Germline lookup yields CDR1 SGDLS and CDR2 YYNGEE. The J segment lost 0 bases and the V segment lost 3 bases, leaving 5 bases of the junction unmatched. The CDR3: CASSATSGGVSSYNEQFF. The CDR3 DNA reads TGTGCCAGCAGCGCGACTAGCGGGGGGGTAAGCTCCTACAATGAGCAGTTCTTC.

As for this clonotype: One base away lies a much larger clone, so this may be a sequencing read error. The chain carries TRBV28 and TRBJ2-3; the D gene is possibly TRBD2 (6 bases). The CDR3 extends over 15 amino acids. CDR1 MDHEN and CDR2 SYDVKM come from the germline V gene. Written as DNA, the CDR3 is TGTGCCAGCAGTTTAGCGGGGCTCGGCACAGGTACGCAGTATTTT. The encoded protein is CASSLAGLGTGTQYF.